These 15 T cell receptor beta chains share one sample of origin, sequenced in a study of Ad26.COV2.S vaccination and SARS-CoV-2 variants. Described treatment: 15 to 20 received Ad26.COV2.S at low or high dose, single or two shots; 5 received placebo; per-sample allocation not given. Sampling was done on day 63 after the first vaccine or placebo injection. The table came from immunoSEQ multiplex PCR; TCRdb's copy has only in-frame clones and leaves some out. The sample includes more than 300,000 clones, 88% of them seen just once. Sequenced material: peripheral blood, taken in a trial of Ad26.COV2.S vaccine versus placebo. The receptors derive from a person between 18 and 60 years old who received the Ad26.COV2.S COVID-19 vaccine or a placebo.

V and J are TRBV30 and TRBJ1-1; D gene unclear. CDR3 length: 10 residues. Germline V CDR1 and CDR2: GTSNPN, SVGIG (reference sequence). Trimming shortened V by 5 bases and J by 5 bases, and 6 bases separated the two germline ends. CDR3 loop: CAWGRTEAFF. CDR3 sequence (DNA): TGTGCCTGGGGAAGGACTGAAGCTTTCTTT.

The rearrangement joins TRBV6-5 to TRBJ2-7, with D possibly being TRBD1 or TRBD2 (5 bases each). The CDR3 loop spans 15 amino acids. Trimming took 6 bases from V and 2 from J, leaving 17 bases between them. CDR1 and CDR2 (germline): MNHEY, SVGAGI. The CDR3 here is CASSRSGTQTYEQYF. CDR3 DNA: TGTGCCAGCAGCCGTTCCGGGACCCAGACCTACGAGCAGTACTTC.

J is TRBJ1-4 and V is TRBV6-5; D is perhaps TRBD1 (6 bases). Germline loops: CDR1 MNHEY, CDR2 SVGAGI. This CDR3 contains 14 residues. The ends were cut back, 3 bases at V and 3 bases at J, with 8 bases in the middle. The CDR3 nucleotides read TGTGCCAGCAGTTATACAGGGTCTAATGAAAAACTGTTTTTT. Its protein is CASSYTGSNEKLFF.

This sequence joins TRBV27 and TRBJ2-5; TRBD2 might be the D (6 bases). The CDR3 length is 13 residues. Germline-derived CDR1 and CDR2 are MNHEY and SMNVEV (reference sequence). Trimming pared 3 bases from V and 4 bases from J, leaving 9 bases between. The DNA for the CDR3 is TGTGCCAGCAGTTTCGGAGGGGCAGAGACCCAGTACTTC. Protein: CASSFGGAETQYF.

This clone was recorded only once. J is TRBJ2-7 and V is TRBV28; 7 nucleotides align to TRBD2. CDR1 and CDR2 from the germline V gene are MDHEN and SYDVKM. Trimming cost V 5 bases and J 7 bases; bases outside gene matches: 5. CDR3 length: 12 residues. CDR3 protein: CASSTRTSEQYF. In nucleotides, the CDR3 is TGTGCCAGCAGTACCCGGACTAGTGAGCAGTACTTC.

This clone was found a few times. The J gene is TRBJ2-3, the V gene TRBV29-1; TRBD2 aligns across 8 bases. CDR1 SQVTM and CDR2 ANQGSEA come from the germline V gene. V dropped 7 bases and J dropped 3; count of bases not matched to a gene: 12. This CDR3 comprises 15 residues. For the CDR3, the DNA is TGCAGCGCTCGGGCGAGCGGGAGAGGAACAGATACGCAGTATTTT. Residues: CSARASGRGTDTQYF.

The rearrangement joins TRBV28 to TRBJ2-7, with D possibly matching TRBD2 (6 bases). V was cut by 2 bases and J by 5 bases, with 19 bases left in between. CDR1 is MDHEN and CDR2 is SYDVKM in the germline V gene. The CDR3 consists of 16 residues. The CDR3 sequence is CASSLVEGMSFNEQYF. The DNA of the CDR3 is TGTGCCAGCAGTTTAGTGGAGGGTATGAGTTTTAACGAGCAGTACTTC.

The genes are TRBV6-5 and TRBJ1-2, with D hard to call. Per the germline V gene, CDR1 is MNHEY and CDR2 is SVGAGI. The CDR3 covers 13 residues. V lost 5 bases, J lost 8 bases, and 15 bases lay in between. CDR3 bases: TGTGCCAGCAGTCCGCCCCAATCCAGGGGCTACACCTTC. The encoded protein is CASSPPQSRGYTF.

The V call is TRBV5-4, the J call TRBJ2-5, with D unresolved. The CDR3 consists of 11 residues. Trimming left V 0 bases short and J 7 bases short, with 4 bases between. The germline V gene has CDR1 SGHNT and CDR2 YYREEE (reference sequence). CDR3 residues: CASSLEATQYF. DNA of the CDR3: TGTGCCAGCAGCTTGGAGGCGACCCAGTACTTC.

The chain links TRBV5-1 to TRBJ2-7, with 10 nucleotides matching TRBD2. Germline CDR1 reads SGHRS; CDR2 reads YFSETQ. V dropped 4 bases and J dropped 7; count of bases not matched to a gene: 14. CDR3 size: 16 residues. The CDR3: CASSPQPPGTSVEQYF. Written as DNA, the CDR3 is TGCGCCAGCAGCCCCCAACCCCCCGGGACTAGCGTAGAGCAGTACTTC.

V usage is TRBV27 and J usage is TRBJ1-1, with D perhaps matching TRBD1 (5 bases). The CDR3 runs 15 residues. V lost 7 bases, J lost 2 bases, and 17 bases lay in between. The germline CDR1 and CDR2 sequences are MNHEY and SMNVEV (reference sequence). CDR3 DNA: TGTGCCAGCAAAGTCCAGGGCGCCATAAACACTGAAGCTTTCTTT. The encoded protein is CASKVQGAINTEAFF.

The V and J genes are TRBV2 and TRBJ2-3; tentative D call: TRBD2 (5 bases). Germline loops: CDR1 SNHLY, CDR2 FYNNEI. The V end was cut by 7 bases, the J end by 0 bases, with 20 bases between. The CDR3 consists of 17 residues. CDR3 bases: TGTGCCAGCATTACGACGAGGACTGGCTCTAGCACAGATACGCAGTATTTT. Protein: CASITTRTGSSTDTQYF.

This chain links TRBV6-5 with TRBJ1-5, with 7 positions matching TRBD1. The CDR3 extends over 14 amino acids. Germline V CDR1 and CDR2: MNHEY, SVGAGI. V was clipped by 6 bases and J by 5 bases; unmatched bases: 7. CDR3 in DNA: TGTGCCAGCAGAAGACAGGGTCCGTATCAGCCCCAGCATTTT. This sequence encodes CASRRQGPYQPQHF.

J is TRBJ1-6 and V is TRBV7-8, with TRBD1 matching 10 bases. There are 14 residues in the CDR3. CDR1 is SGHVS, CDR2 FQNEAQ, per germline. The ends lost 7 bases at V and 5 bases at J; junction bases unmatched: 2. The CDR3 sequence: CASTGTGDNSPLHF. DNA of the CDR3: TGTGCCAGCACAGGGACAGGGGATAATTCACCCCTCCACTTT. The full variable domain, with the rest looked up from reference TRBV7-8 and TRBJ1-6, is GAGVSQSPRYKVAKRGQDVALRCDPISGHVSLFWYQQALGQGPEFLTYFQNEAQLDKSGLPSDRFFAERPEGSVSTLKIQRTQQEDSAVYLCASTGTGDNSPLHFGNGTRLTVT.

This clone appeared a few times. The chain carries TRBV2 and TRBJ1-1, with D possibly TRBD1 on 6 matching bases. The CDR3 covers 13 residues. The V end lost 6 bases, the J end lost 4 bases, and 12 bases lay between the germline ends. Germline CDR1 is SNHLY and CDR2 is FYNNEI. CDR3 sequence (DNA): TGTGCCAGCAGGCCAGGGGAGGCCACTGAAGCTTTCTTT. It encodes CASRPGEATEAFF.